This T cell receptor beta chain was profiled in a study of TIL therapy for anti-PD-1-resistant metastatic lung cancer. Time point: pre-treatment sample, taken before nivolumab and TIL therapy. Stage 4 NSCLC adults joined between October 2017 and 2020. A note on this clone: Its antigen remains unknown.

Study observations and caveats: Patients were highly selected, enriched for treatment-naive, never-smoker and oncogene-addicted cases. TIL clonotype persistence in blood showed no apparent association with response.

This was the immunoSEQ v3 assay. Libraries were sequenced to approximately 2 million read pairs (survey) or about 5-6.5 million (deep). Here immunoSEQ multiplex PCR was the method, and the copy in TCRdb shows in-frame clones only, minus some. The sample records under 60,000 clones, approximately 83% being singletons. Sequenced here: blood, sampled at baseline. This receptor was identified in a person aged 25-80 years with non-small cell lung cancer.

CDR3 coding DNA: TGTGCCAGCAGCTCACAGGGAAGCTCCTATAATTCACCCCTCCACTTT. Protein product: CASSSQGSSYNSPLHF. The chain carries TRBV25-1 and TRBJ1-6, with D possibly TRBD1 on 6 matching bases. The germline V gene has CDR1 MGHDK and CDR2 SYGVNS. The germline V and J ends were trimmed by 6 bases and 0 bases, with 12 bases remaining between them. CDR3 length: 16 amino acids.